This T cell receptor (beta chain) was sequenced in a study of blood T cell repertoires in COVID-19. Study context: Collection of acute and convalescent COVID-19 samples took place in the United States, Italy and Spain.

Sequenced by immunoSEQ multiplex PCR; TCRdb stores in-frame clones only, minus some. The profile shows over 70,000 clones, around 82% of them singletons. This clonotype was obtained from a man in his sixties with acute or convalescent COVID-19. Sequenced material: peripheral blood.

The CDR3 DNA follows: TGTGCCAGCTCACCACCGGGAGACATATTCTACGAGCAGTACTTC. It translates to CASSPPGDIFYEQYF. This chain links TRBV18 with TRBJ2-7, with D perhaps TRBD2 (5 bases). Between the trimmed V and J ends, which lost 0 bases and 3 bases, there was a span of 12 bases. The CDR3 spans 15 residues. The germline gives CDR1 KGHSH, CDR2 LQKENI.